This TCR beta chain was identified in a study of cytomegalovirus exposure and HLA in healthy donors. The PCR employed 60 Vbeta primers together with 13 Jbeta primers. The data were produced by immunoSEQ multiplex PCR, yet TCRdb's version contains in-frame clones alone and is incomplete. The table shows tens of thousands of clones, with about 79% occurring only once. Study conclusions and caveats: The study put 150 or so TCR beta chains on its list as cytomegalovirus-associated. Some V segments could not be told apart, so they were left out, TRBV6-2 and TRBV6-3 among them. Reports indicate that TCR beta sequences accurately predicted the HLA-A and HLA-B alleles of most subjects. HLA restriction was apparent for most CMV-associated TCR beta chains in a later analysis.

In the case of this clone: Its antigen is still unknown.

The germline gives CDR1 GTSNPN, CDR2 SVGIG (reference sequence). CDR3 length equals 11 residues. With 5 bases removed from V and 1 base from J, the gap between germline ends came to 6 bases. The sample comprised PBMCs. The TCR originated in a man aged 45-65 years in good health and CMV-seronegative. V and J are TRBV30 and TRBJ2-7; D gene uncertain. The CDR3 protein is CAWAVSYEQYF. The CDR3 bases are TGTGCCTGGGCGGTTTCCTACGAGCAGTACTTC.